The entry that follows covers one T cell receptor (beta chain) sequence. The CDR3 sequence is 14 residues long. With V trimmed by 3 bases and J by 1 base, 2 bases remained unmatched. CDR1 and CDR2 (germline): SGHTA, FQGNSA. Sequencing used immunoSEQ multiplex PCR; TCRdb keeps in-frame clones, though not all of them. The sample shows about 110,000 clones, more than 80% of them seen only once. This entry belongs to a study of blood T cell repertoires in COVID-19. Study in general: The study drew acute and convalescent COVID-19 samples from the United States, Italy and Spain. Sources were T cells, B-cell-depleted T cells, or PBMCs; the material itself was cDNA or gDNA.

Sequenced: peripheral blood. The sequence came from a human donor in a cohort sampled during active COVID-19. V and J are TRBV7-2 and TRBJ2-7, with 8 positions matching TRBD1. The CDR3 sequence: CASSLGQESYEQYF. CDR3 nucleotides: TGTGCCAGCAGCTTGGGACAGGAGTCCTACGAGCAGTACTTC.